One T cell receptor (beta chain) is described in this entry. Its antigen is as yet unknown. Produced via immunoSEQ multiplex PCR; TCRdb's table is partial and in-frame only. The data show approximately 41,000 clones, around 93% seen once. The sample originates from a study of cytomegalovirus exposure and HLA in healthy donors. Overall study: It was reported in a later analysis that the 120 validation repertoires used the same platform as the approximately 670 first-cohort repertoires. Study findings and constraints: Specific recognition of CMV antigens was confirmed in vitro for a few chains (all CMV-associated). The study found most TCR sequences rare, yet found some public TCRs in many donors.

The length of the CDR3 is 14 residues. The germline gives CDR1 KGHSH, CDR2 LQKENI. Trimming shortened V by 3 bases and J by 0 bases, and 9 bases separated the two germline ends. The TCR comes from a man aged 18 to 35 in good health and CMV-seronegative. The source material was PBMCs. The chain has TRBV18 and TRBJ2-7; D is uncertain. CDR3 coding DNA: TGTGCCAGCTCACCTTCAAAGCCCTCCTACGAGCAGTACTTC. Its translation: CASSPSKPSYEQYF.